This T cell receptor (beta chain) was recovered during a study of shared clonotypes between healthy human individuals. Clones were read by immunoSEQ multiplex PCR, and TCRdb kept only the in-frame ones, dropping some. The data show roughly 520,000 clones, with about 96% seen just once and around 0.066% held by the top ten. Study-wide results and limits: Shared clonotypes across all four donors exceeded non-shared ones in generation probability. How much donors shared clonotypes was expected to be affected by sequencing depth. A few donors showed sharing of approximately 5% of naive CD4 clonotypes.

The CDR3 has 14 residues. V shed 2 bases and J shed 6 bases, with 11 bases lying between them. The germline V gene encodes CDR1 MNHNS and CDR2 SASEGT. From CD4+ cells came CD45RA+ naive and CD45RA-negative memory subsets. Turning to this clone: Its antigen is currently unknown.

The TCR was taken from a woman aged 30 to 39 in good health. Sequencing was carried out using naive CD4+ T cells sorted from blood. Subset denoted: CD45RA+ positively selected. The V gene is TRBV6-1, the J gene TRBJ2-1; possible D gene TRBD2, 5 bases. The DNA for the CDR3 is TGTGCCAGCAGTGAATTAACTAGTTTCAATGAGCAGTTCTTC. Encoded protein: CASSELTSFNEQFF.